This is a list of T cell receptor beta chains from one sample in a study of cytomegalovirus exposure and HLA in healthy donors. Here immunoSEQ multiplex PCR was the method, and the copy in TCRdb shows in-frame clones only, minus some. The data contain 100,000 to 150,000 clones, 80% of them singletons. Material for sequencing was PBMCs. Receptors originate from a woman aged 40 to 50 in good health and CMV-seronegative. CDR3s include the opening cysteine and the closing phenylalanine or tryptophan. The order of the fields is D gene, V gene, clone size, J gene, CDR3 DNA, CDR3 protein. D genes are given only for firm matches. Part of the rows lack a size; the others show once, few, many or a class for expanded clones.

>NA|TRBV7-2|NA|TRBJ2-7
TGTGCCAGCAGCTTAGGGAGCTACGAGCAGTACTTC
CASSLGSYEQYF
>TRBD2|TRBV5-1|NA|TRBJ2-3
TGCGCCAGCAGCTTGGGTGGCGGGAGGGCCACAGATACGCAGTATTTT
CASSLGGGRATDTQYF
>NA|TRBV7-9|once|TRBJ1-6
TGTGCCAGCTCGGGGCAGGGGTTTAGTTCACCCCTCCACTTT
CASSGQGFSSPLHF
>NA|TRBV6-1|NA|TRBJ2-5
TGTGCCAGCAGTGAAGTGTCCAGAAGAGAGACCCAGTACTTC
CASSEVSRRETQYF
>TRBD1|TRBV15|NA|TRBJ2-3
TGTGCCACCAGCAGAGATTGGGACAGGGGCACAGATACGCAGTATTTT
CATSRDWDRGTDTQYF
>TRBD2|TRBV7-9|once|TRBJ2-7
TGTTCCAGCAGCGCAACTCGGTCGGGGGAGGGCGGGAACGAGCAGTACTTC
CSSSATRSGEGGNEQYF
>NA|TRBV5-6|NA|TRBJ1-2
TGTGCCAGCAGCTTGGGCGGGGGCCACCCCTTC
CASSLGGGHPF
>NA|TRBV6-1|NA|TRBJ2-1
TGTGCCAGCAGTGATGTGGTGGCCCATGAGCAGTTCTTC
CASSDVVAHEQFF
>TRBD2|TRBV9|NA|TRBJ2-3
TGTGCCAGCAGCCCCCAGGGGGCTAGCGGGGGGTCCAGCACAGATACGCAGTATTTT
CASSPQGASGGSSTDTQYF
>NA|TRBV4-2|NA|TRBJ2-7
TGTGCCAGCAGCCCCCTGGACTCCCGCTACGAGCAGTACTTC
CASSPLDSRYEQYF
>NA|TRBV6-1|NA|TRBJ1-2
TGTGCCAGCAGTGAAGCCCCAGGAAACTATGGCTACACCTTC
CASSEAPGNYGYTF
>NA|TRBV6-5|NA|TRBJ1-1
TGTGCCAGCAGTTACTCTGGATGGGGGGTTAACACTGAAGCTTTCTTT
CASSYSGWGVNTEAFF
>NA|TRBV7-9|NA|TRBJ2-7
TGTGCCAGCAGCTTAGGCAACAGAGCCTACGAGCAGTACTTC
CASSLGNRAYEQYF
>NA|TRBV11-2|NA|TRBJ1-1
TGTGCCAGCAGACAGGACATCCTGGCTGAAGCTTTCTTT
CASRQDILAEAFF
>TRBD2|TRBV5-4|NA|TRBJ2-2
TGTGCCAGCAGCTTGGCTGGGAGGGACACCGGGGAGCTGTTTTTT
CASSLAGRDTGELFF
>TRBD1|TRBV6-1|NA|TRBJ2-7
TGTGCCAGCAGGACAGGGTCTCGACCCCCCTACGAGCAGTACTTC
CASRTGSRPPYEQYF
>NA|TRBV29-1|few|TRBJ1-6
TGCAGCGTTGCAGTGGGCGGGGGGGATAATTCACCCCTCCACTTT
CSVAVGGGDNSPLHF
>TRBD2|TRBV10-3|NA|TRBJ2-3
TGTGCCATCAGTGGGGCGGGAGAAGATACGCAGTATTTT
CAISGAGEDTQYF
>NA|TRBV6-5|NA|TRBJ1-3
TGTGCCAGCAGTTACTCGACAGGAAACACCATATATTTT
CASSYSTGNTIYF
>NA|TRBV7-2|few|TRBJ1-3
TGTGCCAGCAGCTTAGAGCGGCAGTTCCGCTCTGGAAACACCATATATTTT
CASSLERQFRSGNTIYF
>NA|TRBV9|NA|TRBJ1-1
TGTGCCAGCAGCGTAGCCGGGGGGCTGGACACTGAAGCTTTCTTT
CASSVAGGLDTEAFF
>TRBD2|TRBV29-1|NA|TRBJ2-1
TGCAGCGTTGAGGGCTCTAGCGGTAGCTCCTACAATGAGCAGTTCTTC
CSVEGSSGSSYNEQFF
>TRBD1|TRBV5-6|few|TRBJ2-5
TGTGCCAGCACCATGGGGCCCACAGGGGGGAAAGAGACCCAGTACTTC
CASTMGPTGGKETQYF
>NA|TRBV28|NA|TRBJ1-5
TGTGCCAGCAGCCCCCCCTGGCCACCTAGCAATCAGCCCCAGCATTTT
CASSPPWPPSNQPQHF
>NA|TRBV4-3|NA|TRBJ2-2
TGCGCCAGCAGCCAAGATGGGGGCGCGGGCACCGGGGAGCTGTTTTTT
CASSQDGGAGTGELFF
>NA|TRBV5-1|NA|TRBJ2-1
TGCGCCAGCAGCTTACAGGGATACAATGAGCAGTTCTTC
CASSLQGYNEQFF
>TRBD2|TRBV7-2|NA|TRBJ2-1
TGTGCCAGCAGCTCGCAAGCGGGAGGCTCGGGGAATGAGCAGTTCTTC
CASSSQAGGSGNEQFF
>TRBD2|TRBV7-2|NA|TRBJ2-1
TGTGCCAGCAGCCCGGGGCTAGCGGGGGCAACATCACTCAATGAGCAGTTCTTC
CASSPGLAGATSLNEQFF
>TRBD1|TRBV5-1|once|TRBJ2-7
TGCGCCAGCAGCTGGGGACAGGGGGTCCCCTACGAGCAGTACTTC
CASSWGQGVPYEQYF
>TRBD1|TRBV29-1|NA|TRBJ2-5
TGCAGCGCCGGGGACAGCCGCCAAGAGACCCAGTACTTC
CSAGDSRQETQYF
>NA|TRBV5-4|NA|TRBJ2-1
TGTGCCAGCAGCTTGGGCGGGCGGAACAATGAGCAGTTCTTC
CASSLGGRNNEQFF
>NA|TRBV5-5|few|TRBJ1-5
TGTGCCAGCAGCGTCGTCGGGAGTGGCAATCAGCCCCAGCATTTT
CASSVVGSGNQPQHF
>NA|TRBV9|NA|TRBJ2-3
TGTGCCAGCAAGCCCGGGGTTGGCTCAGATACGCAGTATTTT
CASKPGVGSDTQYF
>NA|TRBV6-5|NA|TRBJ2-7
TGTGCCAGCAGTTACTCCGGGTTTCGCTACGAGCAGTACTTC
CASSYSGFRYEQYF
>NA|TRBV7-5|NA|TRBJ2-7
TGTGCCAGAAGTACGACAACGGGACAGGGCTACGAGCAGTACTTC
CARSTTTGQGYEQYF
>TRBD2|TRBV2|NA|TRBJ2-3
TGTGCCAGCAGTCCCAGGACTAGCGGGAGTGCAGATACGCAGTATTTT
CASSPRTSGSADTQYF
>NA|TRBV19|NA|TRBJ1-4
TGTGCCAGTAGTATAGTACAGATTTCAACTAATGAAAAACTGTTTTTT
CASSIVQISTNEKLFF
>NA|TRBV4-3|few|TRBJ2-1
TGCGCCAGCAGCCAAGGGGGTCGTCCGGGGGTGGCGAGGAATGAGCAGTTCTTC
CASSQGGRPGVARNEQFF
>NA|TRBV7-8|NA|TRBJ2-7
TGTGCCAGCAGCCCCGTAGAAGTCGAGCAGTACTTC
CASSPVEVEQYF
>NA|TRBV7-3|NA|TRBJ2-3
TGTGCCAGCAGCTCAGGGCCCTCCCCGGCAGATACGCAGTATTTT
CASSSGPSPADTQYF
>NA|TRBV28|NA|TRBJ2-7
TGTGCCAGCAGTGAAACAGGACCTCCCTCCACCTACGAGCAGTACTTC
CASSETGPPSTYEQYF
>TRBD2|TRBV7-6|once|TRBJ2-3
TGTGCCAGCAGCGGCTCCGGGCCGTTGCGGGGGTTAAGCACAGATACGCAGTATTTT
CASSGSGPLRGLSTDTQYF
>NA|TRBV27|NA|TRBJ1-4
TGTGCCAGCAGTCTCTTGGCAGGGGTTGGTGAAAAACTGTTTTTT
CASSLLAGVGEKLFF
>NA|TRBV27|once|TRBJ1-2
TGTGCCAGCAGAGCCTCCGGGACTCAACTAGGTGGCTACACCTTC
CASRASGTQLGGYTF
>NA|TRBV7-8|NA|TRBJ2-7
TGTGCCAGCAGCACCCAACAGGTCTACGAGCAGTACTTC
CASSTQQVYEQYF
>NA|TRBV7-9|few|TRBJ1-4
TGTGCCAGCAGCTTAGCTGGGGCCCCTGAAGGACTGTTTTTT
CASSLAGAPEGLFF
>TRBD1|TRBV9|NA|TRBJ1-1
TGTGCCAGCAGCGGGGACAGGGGGGGAACTGAAGCTTTCTTT
CASSGDRGGTEAFF